This T cell receptor (beta chain) was retrieved from a study of blood T cells in healthy people across ages. Study conclusions and caveats: TCR beta diversity, measured per million T cells, fell in a roughly linear way with age.

PBMCs numbering at least 6.5 million were isolated per sample. This CDR3 has 13 residues. The V gene lost 7 bases and the J gene lost 9 bases, with 19 bases spanning the gap. Germline CDR1 MNHNY, CDR2 SVGAGI (reference sequence). A J-beta primer mix and a sample-barcoded 5' primer were used in a second PCR of about 7 to 11 cycles. TCRdb fed the 5' RACE reads into MiXCR, producing one record per CDR3 protein. The sample has hundreds of thousands of distinct CDR3 sequences; 30% to 45% are singletons. A note on this clonotype: The antigen remains undetermined.

The rearrangement links TRBV6-6 to TRBJ2-7; D is possibly TRBD1 or TRBD2 (5 bases each). The receptor was derived from a man between 18 and 35 years old in good health. Material: blood. CDR3: CASKQATDGGQYF. CDR3 DNA: TGTGCCAGCAAACAGGCCACCGATGGAGGGCAGTACTTC.